Many counts were recorded for the clone carrying this T cell receptor beta chain. As yet, its antigen is unknown. Each CDR3 protein is one row after TCRdb ran MiXCR on the RT-PCR reads. The sample records hundreds of thousands of distinct CDR3 sequences, about 25% being singletons. The data are from a study of response to subunit inactivated influenza vaccine. The CDR3 extends over 14 amino acids. Germline trimming cut 3 bases from V and 2 bases from J; bases unmatched to any gene: 2. Germline lookup yields CDR1 SGHKS and CDR2 YYEKEE (reference sequence). General observations from the study: The authors suggested that every seasonal influenza vaccination recruits few new T cells.

This clonotype was obtained from a man aged 50 to 60 who received an inactivated influenza vaccine. The chain recombines TRBV5-5 with TRBJ1-1, with 9 bases that match TRBD1. Here the sequenced sample was CD4+ T cells sorted from PBMCs, taken 4 to 6 days after vaccination. The CDR3 DNA reads as TGTGCCAGCAGCTGGGGACAGGGTAACACTGAAGCTTTCTTT. This gives the protein CASSWGQGNTEAFF.